A selection of T cell receptor beta chains follows, all from one sample in a study of blood T cell repertoires in COVID-19. The protocol was immunoSEQ multiplex PCR, while the TCRdb copy is restricted to in-frame clones and leaves out a portion. This table holds approximately 270,000 clones, about four fifths found once. Sequencing was carried out using peripheral blood. These TCRs come from a man older than 75 with acute or convalescent COVID-19. Each CDR3 is given without its conserved first and last residue.

j_call cdr3_length v_call cdr3_aa
TRBJ2-5 14 TRBV7-9 ASSLWTAAYQETQY
TRBJ1-2 11 TRBV5-8 ASSYDRDYGYT
TRBJ2-2 14 TRBV7-9 ASSLGQGANTGELF
TRBJ1-5 13 TRBV24-1 ATSDRRGSNQPQH
TRBJ2-2 14 TRBV9 ASSVEGQGITGELF
TRBJ1-2 14 TRBV19 ASSPFLTGIKDGYT
TRBJ1-5 15 TRBV9 ASSVVDRGPNNQPQH
TRBJ1-2 11 TRBV3-1/TRBV3-2 ASSPGTAYGYT
TRBJ1-2 11 TRBV6-5 ASSPQGARGYT
TRBJ1-3 14 TRBV5-1 ASSLGQVPTGNTIY
TRBJ2-2 13 TRBV6-1 ASSEGGGGTGELF
TRBJ1-5 12 TRBV2 ASSGRDRGQPQH
TRBJ1-2 12 TRBV30 AWEGATWGGGYT
TRBJ2-3 11 TRBV18 ASSPPQTDTQY
TRBJ1-5 12 TRBV4-2 ASSQDRGHQPQH
TRBJ2-7 12 TRBV18 ASSPDRGPYEQY
TRBJ2-7 15 TRBV19 ASSIRGSGRARDEQY
TRBJ1-2 11 TRBV28 ASSLLQNYGYT
TRBJ2-1 13 TRBV5-1 ASSSGQGNYNEQF
TRBJ1-5 13 TRBV3-1/TRBV3-2 ASSQDPRGNQPQH
TRBJ2-7 10 TRBV6-5 ASGLAGGEQY
TRBJ1-2 12 TRBV6-5 ASSSTGANYGYT
TRBJ1-4 13 TRBV19 ASSKGDSTNEKLF
TRBJ2-7 12 TRBV15 ATSSRGVSYEQY
TRBJ1-2 14 TRBV14 ASSQDPRDRGYGYT